Presented here are 23 T cell receptor beta chains from one specimen sequenced in a study of T cell responses to AZD1222 COVID-19 vaccine. The repertoire was sequenced with immunoSEQ multiplex PCR; TCRdb's copy has only in-frame clones and lacks some. The sample lists roughly 120,000 clones; approximately 90% were seen once. The source material was peripheral blood, sampled on day 0 of AZD1222 vaccination. The source is an adult in good health.

This rearrangement joins TRBV5-6 to TRBJ1-1; 7 nucleotides align to TRBD1. The CDR3 runs 15 residues. V dropped 3 bases and J dropped 4; count of bases not matched to a gene: 9. Germline V gene data show CDR1 as SGHDT and CDR2 as YYEEEE. The CDR3 is CASSSTGLRVTEAFF. The CDR3 region has the DNA TGTGCCAGCAGCTCGACAGGGCTTAGGGTCACTGAAGCTTTCTTT.

The rearrangement uses TRBV9 and TRBJ2-5, with 15 bases aligning to TRBD2. The CDR3 loop spans 16 amino acids. Trimming cost V 4 bases and J 3 bases; bases outside gene matches: 4. CDR1 and CDR2 from the germline V gene are SGDLS and YYNGEE. CDR3 coding DNA: TGTGCCAGCAGCTTTGGGACTAGCGGGGGGAAAGAGACCCAGTACTTC. It codes for CASSFGTSGGKETQYF.

The CDR3 DNA sequence: TGTGCCAGCAGTTTTCCAGGCCGTGTGGAGCAGTACTTC. It is translated as CASSFPGRVEQYF. The V call is TRBV28, the J call TRBJ2-7; unclear D gene. The CDR3 consists of 13 residues. V lost 3 bases, J lost 7 bases, and 13 bases lay in between. Looked up from germline, CDR1 is MDHEN and CDR2 is SYDVKM.

The chain employs TRBV7-9 and TRBJ1-5, with D unclear. Trimming cost V 7 bases and J 0 bases, with 7 bases left between them. The CDR3 length is 13 residues. CDR1 and CDR2 from the germline V gene are SEHNR and FQNEAQ (reference sequence). Here the CDR3 DNA reads TGTGCCAGCACCCGATATAGCAATCAGCCCCAGCATTTT. This gives the protein CASTRYSNQPQHF.

The chain recombines TRBV12-3 or TRBV12-4 with TRBJ2-5; D is tentatively TRBD1 or TRBD2 (5 bases each). The CDR3 runs 13 residues. V shed 3 bases and J shed 6 bases, with 11 bases lying between them. The CDR3 region is CASSLSGAKTQYF. The CDR3 region has the DNA TGTGCCAGCAGTTTGTCCGGGGCCAAGACCCAGTACTTC.

The chain employs TRBV19 and TRBJ2-7; 14 nucleotides agree with TRBD2. The germline gives CDR1 LNHDA, CDR2 SQIVND (reference sequence). Losses at the gene ends were 4 bases for V and 5 bases for J; bases not matched to a gene: 10. The CDR3 length is 17 residues. CDR3 DNA sequence: TGTGCCAGTAGTAGGTCGGGACTAGCGGGAGCCGCCAACGAGCAGTACTTC. Protein sequence: CASSRSGLAGAANEQYF. The variable domain in full, with the rest retrieved from reference TRBV19 and TRBJ2-7, is DGGITQSPKYLFRKEGQNVTLSCEQNLNHDAMYWYRQDPGQGLRLIYYSQIVNDFQKGDIAEGYSVSREKKESFPLTVTSAQKNPTAFYLCASSRSGLAGAANEQYFGPGTRLTVT.

The chain combines TRBV6-5 with TRBJ2-5, with 8 bases that match TRBD2. CDR1 MNHEY and CDR2 SVGAGI come from the germline V gene. V shed 5 bases and J 7 bases; nucleotides not matched to a gene: 6. The CDR3 is made up of 13 amino acids. For the CDR3, the DNA is TGTGCCAGCAGTCCGGGACTAGGGGGGACCCAGTACTTC. Translating it yields CASSPGLGGTQYF.

The chain employs TRBV7-2 and TRBJ1-4; no reliable D call. Germline V gene sequence: CDR1 SGHTA, CDR2 FQGNSA. The CDR3 has 14 residues. V lost 6 bases, J lost 8 bases, and 16 bases lay in between. The CDR3 DNA sequence: TGTGCCAGCAGGATAGACGTAGGAGACGAAAAACTGTTTTTT. Residues: CASRIDVGDEKLFF.

In nucleotides, the CDR3 is TGTGCCAGCAGGGTGGGAGCAGCTAGATCTAACTATGGCTACACCTTC. It codes for CASRVGAARSNYGYTF. The V and J genes are TRBV2 and TRBJ1-2; D gene uncertain. Germline CDR1 is SNHLY and CDR2 is FYNNEI. CDR3 length equals 16 residues. Trimming took off 6 bases at V and 0 bases at J, with 17 bases between the two ends.

The rearrangement uses TRBV5-4 and TRBJ2-1, with TRBD2 matching over 11 bases. V dropped 1 base and J dropped 2; count of bases not matched to a gene: 2. Germline lookup yields CDR1 SGHNT and CDR2 YYREEE (reference sequence). This CDR3 region has 16 residues. Written as DNA, the CDR3 is TGTGCCAGCAGCTTGACTAGCGGGGGAACCTACAATGAGCAGTTCTTC. As protein: CASSLTSGGTYNEQFF.

The chain employs TRBV7-2 and TRBJ2-3, with D perhaps TRBD2 (6 bases). Germline loops: CDR1 SGHTA, CDR2 FQGNSA. Trimming took 4 bases from V and 5 from J, leaving 25 bases between them. The length of the CDR3 is 18 residues. CDR3 region: CASSSWDLIGGKVDTQYF. DNA of the CDR3: TGTGCCAGCAGCTCGTGGGATTTGATTGGCGGGAAGGTAGATACGCAGTATTTT.

The chain links TRBV9 to TRBJ2-7; a weak D match, TRBD2 (6 bases). V was cut by 4 bases and J by 3 bases, with 17 bases left in between. Germline CDR1 and CDR2: SGDLS and YYNGEE. The CDR3 contains 15 residues. CDR3 sequence: CASSPGWGDFYEQYF. CDR3 in DNA: TGTGCCAGCAGCCCTGGTTGGGGGGACTTCTACGAGCAGTACTTC.

The gene calls are TRBV19 and TRBJ1-4, with 7 positions matching TRBD1. J gave up 5 bases and V 4 bases, and 7 bases lay outside the gene matches. The V gene's germline CDR1 is LNHDA and CDR2 SQIVND (reference sequence). The CDR3 runs to 15 residues. The CDR3 region is CASSKFQGGNEKLFF. In DNA, the CDR3 is TGTGCCAGTAGTAAATTCCAGGGGGGGAATGAAAAACTGTTTTTT. The full variable domain, in which reference TRBV19 and TRBJ1-4 provide the parts outside the CDR3, is DGGITQSPKYLFRKEGQNVTLSCEQNLNHDAMYWYRQDPGQGLRLIYYSQIVNDFQKGDIAEGYSVSREKKESFPLTVTSAQKNPTAFYLCASSKFQGGNEKLFFGSGTQLSVL.

This rearrangement joins TRBV7-2 to TRBJ2-2; 8 bases agree with TRBD1. CDR1 is SGHTA, CDR2 FQGNSA, per germline. The CDR3 is 14 amino acids. With V trimmed by 1 base and J by 5 bases, 0 bases remained unmatched. The CDR3: CASSLGTGTGELFF. The CDR3 region has the DNA TGTGCCAGCAGCTTAGGGACAGGGACCGGGGAGCTGTTTTTT.

The rearrangement links TRBV5-1 to TRBJ2-3; 8 bases line up with TRBD2. The ends lost 4 bases at V and 2 bases at J; junction bases unmatched: 15. Germline-derived CDR1 and CDR2 are SGHRS and YFSETQ. This CDR3 is built from 18 residues. The chain's CDR3 is CASSPNRLGSGDTDTQYF. The CDR3 nucleotides read TGCGCCAGCAGCCCGAATAGGTTAGGTAGCGGGGACACAGATACGCAGTATTTT.

The rearrangement joins TRBV12-3 or TRBV12-4 to TRBJ2-7; TRBD1 is a possible D gene (6 bases). The CDR3 spans 11 residues. Trimming cost V 6 bases and J 8 bases, with 11 bases left between them. The CDR3 sequence: CASSTGIQQYF. CDR3 sequence (DNA): TGTGCCAGCAGCACAGGGATACAGCAGTACTTC.

V and J are TRBV11-3 and TRBJ2-5; D call uncertain. V was clipped by 0 bases and J by 3 bases, with 11 bases between them. The CDR3 contains 15 residues. Germline CDR1 is SGHNT and CDR2 is YENEEA. This CDR3 reads CASSLEPRPEETQYF. CDR3 coding DNA: TGTGCCAGCAGCTTAGAGCCACGACCGGAAGAGACCCAGTACTTC.

The rearrangement joins TRBV28 to TRBJ2-1, with D perhaps being TRBD1 or TRBD2 (5 bases each). CDR1 and CDR2 from the germline V gene are MDHEN and SYDVKM. The CDR3 totals 16 residues. V lost 6 bases, J lost 0 bases, and 15 bases lay in between. This CDR3 is CASRSGRMSSYNEQFF. The DNA of the CDR3 is TGTGCCAGCAGATCGGGACGGATGAGCTCCTACAATGAGCAGTTCTTC.

Note on this clone: The identical CDR3 is also encoded by other nucleotide sequences in the sample. CDR3 DNA: TGCGCCAGCAGCTCACAGAACTATGGCTACACCTTC. Encoded protein: CASSSQNYGYTF. J is TRBJ1-2 and V is TRBV5-1; no firm D call. This CDR3 region has 12 residues. Germline-derived CDR1 and CDR2 are SGHRS and YFSETQ. V shed 3 bases and J shed 2 bases, with 5 bases lying between them.

The J gene is TRBJ2-5, the V gene TRBV19; tentatively, D is TRBD2 (6 bases). Trimming removed 3 bases at V and 7 bases at J, with 21 bases between. The CDR3 runs 16 residues. From germline, CDR1 is LNHDA and CDR2 SQIVND (reference sequence). The CDR3 sequence: CASSISSGASEGTQYF. DNA for the CDR3: TGTGCCAGTAGTATCAGCTCGGGAGCATCTGAAGGGACCCAGTACTTC.

The J gene is TRBJ1-2, the V gene TRBV7-9, with 9 bases fitting TRBD1. The CDR3 is 18 residues long. Germline V CDR1 and CDR2: SEHNR, FQNEAQ (reference sequence). V lost 3 bases to trimming and J lost 6 bases; unmatched junction nucleotides: 17. CDR3 coding DNA: TGTGCCAGCAGCTTCGCTCCCGGGACAGGGACCTCAGGGGATGGCTACACCTTC. It translates to CASSFAPGTGTSGDGYTF. The variable domain in full, with the rest retrieved from reference TRBV7-9 and TRBJ1-2, is DTGVSQNPRHKITKRGQNVTFRCDPISEHNRLYWYRQTLGQGPEFLTYFQNEAQLEKSRLLSDRFSAERPKGSFSTLEIQRTEQGDSAMYLCASSFAPGTGTSGDGYTFGSGTRLTVV.

There are a few counts of this clone. The chain employs TRBV7-9 and TRBJ2-7; maybe TRBD1 (6 bases). Germline V CDR1 and CDR2: SEHNR, FQNEAQ (reference sequence). CDR3 length: 15 amino acids. Trimming removed 5 bases from V and 5 bases from J, with 19 bases in between. The CDR3 protein is CASSPPGRGSNEQYF. The CDR3 DNA follows: TGTGCCAGCAGCCCCCCGGGCAGGGGCAGCAACGAGCAGTACTTC.

The rearrangement links TRBV28 to TRBJ2-3, with D tentatively TRBD2 (6 bases). Germline loops: CDR1 MDHEN, CDR2 SYDVKM. The CDR3 spans 16 residues. Trimming took 4 bases from V and 0 from J, leaving 14 bases between them. Here the CDR3 DNA reads TGTGCCAGCAGTTCCAGACTAGGAGTGAGCACAGATACGCAGTATTTT. Translated, it gives CASSSRLGVSTDTQYF.